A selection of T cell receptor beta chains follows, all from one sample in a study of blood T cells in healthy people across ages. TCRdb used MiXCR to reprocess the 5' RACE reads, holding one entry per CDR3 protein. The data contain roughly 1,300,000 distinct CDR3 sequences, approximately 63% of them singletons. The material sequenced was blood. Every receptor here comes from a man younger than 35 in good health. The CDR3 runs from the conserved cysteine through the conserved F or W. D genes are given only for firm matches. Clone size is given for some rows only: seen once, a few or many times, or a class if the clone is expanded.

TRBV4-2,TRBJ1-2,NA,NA,TGTGCCAGCAGCCAGGAGAAGATTTCACTCCAAGGCTACACCTTC,CASSQEKISLQGYTF
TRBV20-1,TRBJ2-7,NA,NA,TGCAGTGCTACTACAGCCTTGGGCGACGAGCAGTACTTC,CSATTALGDEQYF
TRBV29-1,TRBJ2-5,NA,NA,TGCAGCGTTGAAGTTCGTTTGGAGACCCAGTACTTC,CSVEVRLETQYF
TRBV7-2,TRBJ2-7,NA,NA,TGTGCCAGCAGCTTAGCGCCAGGGGTCCCCTACGAGCAGTACTTC,CASSLAPGVPYEQYF
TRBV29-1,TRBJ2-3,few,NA,TGCAGCGTTGAAGACGATACGCAGTATTTT,CSVEDDTQYF
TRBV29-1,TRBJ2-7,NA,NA,TGCAGCGTTGATGCCAGCGGCGACTACGAGCAGTACTTC,CSVDASGDYEQYF
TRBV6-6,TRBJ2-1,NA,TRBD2,TGTGCCAGCAGTTACGTGACTAGCGGGGGGGAGCAGTTCTTC,CASSYVTSGGEQFF
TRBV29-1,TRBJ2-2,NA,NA,TGCAGCGTGTGGGTATTTGGCACCGGGGAGCTGTTTTTT,CSVWVFGTGELFF
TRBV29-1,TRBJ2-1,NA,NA,TGCAGCGTTGAAGATCTTGGCAGACTCTCCTACAATGAGCAGTTCTTC,CSVEDLGRLSYNEQFF
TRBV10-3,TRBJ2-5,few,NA,TGTGCCATCGGTAGGGCCGGGGAGACCCAGTACTTC,CAIGRAGETQYF
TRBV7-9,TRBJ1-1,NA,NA,TGTGCCAGCAGCTTACGGGATGTGACAGCCACTGAAGCTTTCTTT,CASSLRDVTATEAFF
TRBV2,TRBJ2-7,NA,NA,TGTGCCAGCCACAGGGCCAGCTCCTACGAGCAGTACTTC,CASHRASSYEQYF
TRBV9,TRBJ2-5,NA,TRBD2,TGTGCCAGCAGCGCTCAACTAGCGGGAGAGGGGAAGACCCAGTACTTC,CASSAQLAGEGKTQYF
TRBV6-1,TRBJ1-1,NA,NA,TGTGCCAGCAGTGTTGTCCGGGACACTGAAGCTTTCTTT,CASSVVRDTEAFF
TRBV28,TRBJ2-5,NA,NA,TGTGCCAGCACTCCACCGCGGGACAGCCAAGAGACCCAGTACTTC,CASTPPRDSQETQYF
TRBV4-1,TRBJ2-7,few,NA,TGCGCCAGCAGCCAACAACAGGCGAACTACGAGCAGTACTTC,CASSQQQANYEQYF